One and the same sample provided the 18 T cell receptor beta chains below, sequenced in a study of cytotoxic CD8 clonotypes in ibrutinib-treated CLL (dated by TCRdb to the early 2020s). Sample time point, as interpreted from the label and publication: about eleven months on ibrutinib. Library method: the immunoSEQ multiplex PCR assay. Drawn from immuneACCESS, this table holds only the in-frame rearrangements with V and J called that TCRdb kept. Clones are partly lost; checked studies trace under half to an unresolved V gene and leave the rest unexplained. The sample includes tens of thousands of clones, with 69% observed a single time. The ten largest clones capture 13% of the sample. The material was PBMCs, obtained after 12 months of ibrutinib treatment. The source of these receptors is a human donor with chronic lymphocytic leukemia.

The chain has TRBV7-3 and TRBJ2-7; D may be TRBD1 (6 bases). V was cut by 5 bases and J by 1 base, with 18 bases left in between. The CDR3 covers 16 residues. Germline V lookup: CDR1 SGHTA, CDR2 FQGTGA. The CDR3 sequence is CASSPTDNRDSYEQYF. CDR3 DNA sequence: TGTGCCAGCAGCCCGACCGATAACAGGGATTCCTACGAGCAGTACTTC.

This clone was seen only a few times. V and J are TRBV6-1 and TRBJ1-5; D unresolved. CDR1 and CDR2 from the germline V gene are MNHNS and SASEGT. The CDR3 consists of 13 residues. Trimming cost V 10 bases and J 0 bases, with 10 bases left between them. CDR3 coding DNA: TGTGCCACCTATCAGGATAGCAATCAGCCCCAGCATTTT. Protein sequence: CATYQDSNQPQHF.

The chain is built from TRBV27 and TRBJ1-2, with 9 bases fitting TRBD1. This CDR3 is 16 amino acids long. Per germline, CDR1 MNHEY and CDR2 SMNVEV (reference sequence). Germline trimming cut 6 bases from V and 4 bases from J; bases unmatched to any gene: 12. The CDR3 sequence: CASSASTGGTPYGYTF. The CDR3 DNA reads TGTGCCAGCAGCGCATCCACAGGGGGCACCCCCTATGGCTACACCTTC.

This rearrangement joins TRBV2 to TRBJ1-2; a weak D match, TRBD1 (6 bases). Germline CDR1 is SNHLY and CDR2 is FYNNEI. The CDR3 is 13 residues long. Trimming shortened V by 6 bases and J by 7 bases, and 15 bases separated the two germline ends. The CDR3 nucleotides are TGTGCCAGCAGGCCACCCGGACAGAGTGGCTACACCTTC. It is translated as CASRPPGQSGYTF.

This clone was observed a few times. The chain is built from TRBV30 and TRBJ1-2; maybe TRBD1 (6 bases). Germline-derived CDR1 and CDR2 are GTSNPN and SVGIG (reference sequence). The CDR3 contains 13 residues. Trimming left V 4 bases short and J 3 bases short, with 12 bases between. CDR3 sequence reads: CAWTGGLDYGYTF. The CDR3 nucleotides read TGTGCCTGGACTGGGGGGCTGGACTATGGCTACACCTTC.

The chain carries TRBV11-3 and TRBJ2-2; 8 bases agree with TRBD2. The CDR3 has 17 amino acids. V lost 6 bases, J lost 5 bases, and 14 bases stayed unmatched. The germline gives CDR1 SGHNT, CDR2 YENEEA. CDR3 nucleotide sequence: TGTGCCAGCAGTTCCGGGGCTGTAGCGGGGCCTACCGGGGAGCTGTTTTTT. The encoded protein is CASSSGAVAGPTGELFF.

This clone was detected only a few times. V gene TRBV7-8 combines with J gene TRBJ1-4, with TRBD1 as a possible D gene (6 bases). CDR1 SGHVS and CDR2 FQNEAQ come from the germline V gene. The V gene lost 5 bases and the J gene lost 8 bases, with 15 bases spanning the gap. The CDR3 runs to 14 residues. The chain's CDR3 is CASSPRSQGEKLFF. The DNA of the CDR3 is TGTGCCAGCAGCCCCCGGTCCCAGGGGGAAAAACTGTTTTTT.

The gene calls are TRBV5-6 and TRBJ2-7; possible D gene TRBD1, 5 bases. The length of the CDR3 is 13 residues. Germline assignment: CDR1 SGHDT and CDR2 YYEEEE. Trimming cost V 2 bases and J 4 bases, with 10 bases left between them. The CDR3 loop is CASSLGRVYEQYF. In DNA form, the CDR3 reads TGTGCCAGCAGCTTAGGCAGGGTATACGAGCAGTACTTC.

This clone was found a few times. The CDR3, as DNA: TGTGCCAGCAGCTTGGGAGACTATGGCTACACCTTC. Protein sequence: CASSLGDYGYTF. This sequence joins TRBV5-5 and TRBJ1-2, with D hard to call. Trimming cost V 0 bases and J 3 bases, with 3 bases left between them. CDR1 SGHKS and CDR2 YYEKEE come from the germline V gene (reference sequence). This CDR3 has 12 amino acids.

The chain recombines TRBV2 with TRBJ2-5, with 10 bases lining up with TRBD2. V was clipped by 7 bases and J by 4 bases; unmatched bases: 6. CDR1 is SNHLY, CDR2 FYNNEI, per germline. There are 14 residues in the CDR3. The CDR3 protein is CASKAGGPGETQYF. CDR3 DNA sequence: TGTGCCAGCAAAGCGGGGGGGCCAGGAGAGACCCAGTACTTC. Variable domain in full (rest from reference TRBV2 and TRBJ2-5): EPEVTQTPSHQVTQMGQEVILRCVPISNHLYFYWYRQILGQKVEFLVSFYNNEISEKSEIFDDQFSVERPDGSNFTLKIRSTKLEDSAMYFCASKAGGPGETQYFGPGTRLLVL.

A single count supports this clone. The V gene is TRBV7-2, the J gene TRBJ2-7; possibly TRBD1 or TRBD2 for D (6 bases each). Trimming took off 5 bases at V and 2 bases at J, with 13 bases between the two ends. This CDR3 region has 14 residues. CDR1 is SGHTA and CDR2 is FQGNSA in the germline V gene. CDR3 DNA: TGTGCCAGCAGCGCCACCCGGGGGCCCTACGAGCAGTACTTC. Its translation: CASSATRGPYEQYF.

The genes are TRBV5-6 and TRBJ2-5; 7 bases are shared with TRBD2. Germline CDR1 SGHDT, CDR2 YYEEEE. CDR3 size: 14 residues. Losses at the gene ends were 0 bases for V and 1 base for J; bases not matched to a gene: 0. The CDR3 loop is CASSLGTSQETQYF. CDR3 in DNA: TGTGCCAGCAGCTTGGGGACTAGCCAAGAGACCCAGTACTTC.

This chain joins TRBV18 and TRBJ1-5, with TRBD1 matching 7 bases. The CDR3 extends over 16 amino acids. V dropped 3 bases and J dropped 2; count of bases not matched to a gene: 7. The germline V gene encodes CDR1 KGHSH and CDR2 LQKENI. As DNA, the CDR3 is TGTGCCAGCTCACCTAATACAGGGGTGGGCAATCAGCCCCAGCATTTT. It specifies CASSPNTGVGNQPQHF.

V and J are TRBV5-1 and TRBJ1-3; possible D gene TRBD1, 5 bases. Germline V gene data show CDR1 as SGHRS and CDR2 as YFSETQ. The CDR3 sequence is 14 residues long. V was trimmed by 7 bases and J by 1 base, leaving 12 bases between them. The CDR3 coding sequence is TGCGCCAGCCGCACAGGATCGTCTGGAAACACCATATATTTT. Its protein is CASRTGSSGNTIYF.

The genes are TRBV7-9 and TRBJ1-2, with 7 bases identical to TRBD1. The CDR3 has 13 amino acids. V gave up 5 bases and J gave up 4 bases; unmatched junction bases: 4. Germline CDR1 SEHNR, CDR2 FQNEAQ (reference sequence). CDR3 coding DNA: TGTGCCAGCAGCCCCGGGGACAGCTATGGCTACACCTTC. It specifies CASSPGDSYGYTF. The full variable domain, rest sourced from reference TRBV7-9 and TRBJ1-2, is DTGVSQNPRHKITKRGQNVTFRCDPISEHNRLYWYRQTLGQGPEFLTYFQNEAQLEKSRLLSDRFSAERPKGSFSTLEIQRTEQGDSAMYLCASSPGDSYGYTFGSGTRLTVV.

The genes are TRBV5-6 and TRBJ2-2; tentatively, D is TRBD1 or TRBD2 (5 bases each). The V and J ends lost 4 bases and 1 base respectively, with 17 bases between them. In germline, CDR1 is SGHDT, CDR2 YYEEEE. The CDR3 totals 17 residues. CDR3 nucleotides: TGTGCCAGCAGCGCACTCTGGAGGCAGGGGAACACCGGGGAGCTGTTTTTT. Translating gives CASSALWRQGNTGELFF. The full variable domain, rest sourced from reference TRBV5-6 and TRBJ2-2, is DAGVTQSPTHLIKTRGQQVTLRCSPKSGHDTVSWYQQALGQGPQFIFQYYEEEERQRGNFPDRFSGHQFPNYSSELNVNALLLGDSALYLCASSALWRQGNTGELFFGEGSRLTVL.

The V gene is TRBV13, the J gene TRBJ2-1; 7 bases map to TRBD2. Germline CDR1 and CDR2: PRHDT and FYEKMQ (reference sequence). The trim removed 0 bases at V and 2 bases at J, leaving 13 bases unmatched. This CDR3 is 19 amino acids long. CDR3 amino acids: CASSLGFGVRGVAYNEQFF. The CDR3 DNA is TGTGCCAGCAGCTTAGGCTTCGGCGTACGGGGGGTCGCCTACAATGAGCAGTTCTTC.

The chain combines TRBV9 with TRBJ2-2, with 9 bases matching TRBD2. Germline V gives CDR1 SGDLS, CDR2 YYNGEE. This CDR3 has 16 amino acids. J lost 9 bases, V lost 0 bases, and 9 bases had no gene match. The CDR3 protein is CASSVGLAGPLWELFF. CDR3 DNA sequence: TGTGCCAGCAGCGTAGGGCTAGCGGGGCCCCTGTGGGAGCTGTTTTTT.